This T cell receptor beta chain stems from a study of CD8+CD57+ T cells in acquired aplastic anemia. About the research overall: Sorted cells (CD4+ and CD8+) yielded DNA amounts that averaged about 2.9 ug.

Template material for TCR beta VDJ and CDR3 profiling consisted of genomic DNA. TCRdb independently ran MiXCR on the reads; one entry per CDR3 protein. In the table there are hundreds of thousands of distinct CDR3 sequences, 56% of which are singletons. This clonotype was found a few times. There are 15 residues in the CDR3. Germline V CDR1 and CDR2: MRHNA, SNTAGT. V was pared by 0 bases and J by 1 base, with 0 bases of the junction left unmatched. The V and J genes are TRBV6-4 and TRBJ2-5; 9 positions match TRBD2. Sequenced material: sorted CD4+, CD8+, or CD8+CD57+ T cells (not recorded which) from PBMCs. This TCR came from a human donor with severe aplastic anemia or a healthy control (not recorded which). CDR3 DNA sequence: TGTGCCAGCAGTGACTCTAGCGGGGGCCAAGAGACCCAGTACTTC. Translation: CASSDSSGGQETQYF.